The rows below give T cell receptor beta chains drawn from one sample of a study of CD8 T cells in acute hepatitis C reinfection. Using immunoSEQ multiplex PCR, the repertoire was profiled, and TCRdb retains in-frame clones only, with some absent. The sample records 38,000 or so clones, around nine tenths being singletons. Sequenced: naive CD8+ T cells from PBMCs. These receptors all stem from a man between 25 and 39 years old with chronic hepatitis C. Each CDR3 is given with its conserved first and last residue. The D gene is left open where the match is weak. Expanded clones are given a class, and other clones once, few, many or no size at all.

TRBJ2-1	NA	NA	TRBV4-1	CASSQDAPAYNEQFF	TGCGCCAGCAGCCAAGATGCGCCAGCCTACAATGAGCAGTTCTTC
TRBJ1-1	NA	NA	TRBV7-9	CASSPLGDTEAFF	TGTGCCAGCAGCCCCTTGGGGGACACTGAAGCTTTCTTT
TRBJ2-5	NA	TRBD2	TRBV7-9	CASSALAGVGETQYF	TGTGCCAGCAGTGCACTAGCGGGAGTGGGGGAGACCCAGTACTTC
TRBJ2-1	NA	NA	TRBV19	CASKGGYNEQFF	TGTGCCAGTAAGGGCGGCTACAATGAGCAGTTCTTC
TRBJ2-1	NA	NA	TRBV7-6	CASSLGAGPANNEQFF	TGTGCCAGCAGCCTCGGTGCGGGTCCCGCCAACAATGAGCAGTTCTTC
TRBJ2-3	NA	NA	TRBV5-1	CASSARGSLDTQYF	TGCGCCAGCAGCGCGAGGGGGAGTCTCGATACGCAGTATTTT
TRBJ2-7	once	NA	TRBV6-5	CASSPPQRAPYEQYF	TGTGCCAGCAGTCCCCCCCAGCGGGCCCCCTACGAGCAGTACTTC
TRBJ2-7	NA	TRBD1	TRBV13	CASSPRPGQGSYEQYF	TGTGCCAGCAGTCCTAGGCCGGGACAGGGGTCCTACGAGCAGTACTTC
TRBJ2-1	NA	TRBD2	TRBV7-9	CASSSLAGGLVVF	TGTGCCAGCAGCTCCCTAGCGGGGGGGCTGGTTGTCTTC
TRBJ2-7	NA	NA	TRBV6-1	CASMGQTYEQYF	TGTGCCAGCATGGGGCAGACCTACGAGCAGTACTTC
TRBJ2-5	NA	NA	TRBV6-4	CASSEDTEETQYF	TGTGCCAGCAGTGAAGACACGGAAGAGACCCAGTACTTC
TRBJ2-1	NA	NA	TRBV19	CASSIMTITGNEQFF	TGTGCCAGTAGTATAATGACCATTACAGGGAATGAGCAGTTCTTC
TRBJ1-5	NA	TRBD1	TRBV4-3	CASSLGTGRNQPQHF	TGCGCCAGCAGCCTGGGGACAGGGAGGAACCAGCCCCAGCATTTT
TRBJ2-3	NA	TRBD2	TRBV4-1	CASSLGTTAFTDTQYF	TGCGCCAGCAGCCTCGGGACTACAGCTTTCACAGATACGCAGTATTTT
TRBJ2-7	NA	NA	TRBV19	CASSIVLTQYEQYF	TGTGCCAGTAGTATAGTTCTCACACAATACGAGCAGTACTTC
TRBJ2-5	NA	NA	TRBV27	CASSLSRVGKTQYF	TGTGCCAGCAGTTTGTCCAGGGTCGGGAAGACCCAGTACTTC
TRBJ1-2	NA	NA	TRBV27	CASSLSAQGGNYGYTF	TGTGCCAGCAGTTTATCCGCCCAGGGTGGGAACTATGGCTACACCTTC
TRBJ1-1	NA	NA	TRBV6-1	CASSEGWGLITEAFF	TGTGCCAGCAGTGAAGGATGGGGCTTGATAACTGAAGCTTTCTTT
TRBJ1-2	NA	NA	TRBV7-9	CASSLEGLDVGYTF	TGTGCCAGCAGCTTAGAGGGACTAGACGTTGGCTACACCTTC
TRBJ2-7	few	NA	TRBV10-1	CASSESGYYEQYF	TGCGCCAGCAGTGAGTCCGGCTACTACGAGCAGTACTTC
TRBJ1-6	few	TRBD1	TRBV7-3	CASSYGTGGNSPLHF	TGTGCCAGCAGCTATGGGACAGGGGGTAATTCACCCCTCCACTTT
TRBJ1-2	NA	TRBD1	TRBV27	CASSLGTAYGYTF	TGTGCCAGCAGCCTCGGGACAGCGTATGGCTACACCTTC
TRBJ2-3	NA	TRBD1	TRBV13	CASSPRQGPSARTQYF	TGTGCCAGCAGCCCACGACAGGGGCCCTCCGCTCGTACGCAGTATTTT
TRBJ2-3	NA	NA	TRBV5-4	CASSLGMGTDTQYF	TGTGCCAGCAGCTTGGGAATGGGCACAGATACGCAGTATTTT
TRBJ2-1	NA	NA	TRBV27	CTSSLLGGYNEQFF	TGTACCAGCAGTTTACTTGGGGGCTACAATGAGCAGTTCTTC
TRBJ2-7	NA	NA	TRBV18	CASSHDSYEQYF	TGTGCCAGCTCTCACGATTCCTACGAGCAGTACTTC
TRBJ1-2	NA	NA	TRBV6-5	CASSYYGQWEDYGYTF	TGTGCCAGCAGTTACTATGGGCAGTGGGAGGACTATGGCTACACCTTC
TRBJ2-3	NA	NA	TRBV11-2	CASSSTLPDTQYF	TGTGCCAGCAGCTCGACGCTCCCAGATACGCAGTATTTT
TRBJ1-1	once	NA	TRBV6-5	CASSYSGDGSAEAFF	TGTGCCAGCAGTTACTCTGGGGACGGGTCCGCTGAAGCTTTCTTT
TRBJ1-1	NA	NA	TRBV4-1	CASSQGGPVTEAFF	TGCGCCAGCAGCCAAGGGGGCCCGGTCACTGAAGCTTTCTTT
TRBJ2-7	NA	TRBD1	TRBV2	CASRDRSSYEQYF	TGTGCCAGCAGGGACAGGAGCTCCTACGAGCAGTACTTC
TRBJ1-1	NA	NA	TRBV13	CASSSQYHGNTEAFF	TGTGCCAGCAGCTCGCAATATCATGGGAACACTGAAGCTTTCTTT
TRBJ1-2	NA	NA	TRBV6-5	CASSSIGGLDYGYTF	TGTGCCAGCAGTTCAATTGGGGGATTGGACTATGGCTACACCTTC
TRBJ1-5	NA	NA	TRBV7-2	CASSLGGQPQHF	TGTGCCAGCAGCTTAGGCGGTCAGCCCCAGCATTTT
TRBJ1-1	NA	TRBD1	TRBV7-9	CASSPGQGLVEAFF	TGTGCCAGCAGCCCCGGACAGGGTCTCGTTGAAGCTTTCTTT
TRBJ2-2	NA	NA	TRBV9	CASSSYRETGELFF	TGTGCCAGCAGCTCCTACAGGGAAACCGGGGAGCTGTTTTTT
TRBJ2-1	NA	NA	TRBV28	CASSFLVSSYNEQFF	TGTGCCAGCAGTTTTTTGGTTAGCTCCTACAATGAGCAGTTCTTC
TRBJ2-7	NA	TRBD1	TRBV9	CASSVGTGKYEQYF	TGTGCCAGCAGCGTCGGGACAGGGAAATACGAGCAGTACTTC
TRBJ2-2	NA	NA	TRBV4-3	CASSQFRGTGELFF	TGCGCCAGCAGCCAATTCAGAGGCACCGGGGAGCTGTTTTTT
TRBJ1-1	NA	NA	TRBV11-2	CASSLGWDTEAFF	TGTGCCAGCAGCTTAGGATGGGACACTGAAGCTTTCTTT
TRBJ2-1	few	NA	TRBV6-1	CASSEPWVLENEQFF	TGTGCCAGCAGTGAACCTTGGGTCCTCGAGAATGAGCAGTTCTTC
TRBJ2-3	once	NA	TRBV7-3	CASSLYPGVDTQYF	TGTGCCAGCAGCTTATATCCGGGAGTGGATACGCAGTATTTT
TRBJ2-3	NA	NA	TRBV7-8	CASSLVDREGYGTDTQYF	TGTGCCAGCAGCTTAGTGGACAGGGAGGGTTATGGCACAGATACGCAGTATTTT
TRBJ1-1	NA	NA	TRBV10-2	CASSEYMGMNTEAFF	TGCGCCAGCAGTGAGTATATGGGGATGAACACTGAAGCTTTCTTT
TRBJ1-1	once	NA	TRBV7-9	CASFMRDTEAFF	TGTGCCAGCTTTATGAGGGACACTGAAGCTTTCTTT
TRBJ2-7	few	TRBD2	TRBV4-1	CASSQDFYIAGKAYEQYF	TGCGCCAGCAGCCAAGACTTCTACATAGCGGGAAAAGCCTACGAGCAGTACTTC
TRBJ2-1	NA	NA	TRBV5-6	CASRMGPYNEQFF	TGTGCCAGCAGGATGGGACCCTACAATGAGCAGTTCTTC
TRBJ1-5	few	TRBD1	TRBV27	CASSQQGYNQPQHF	TGTGCCAGTTCCCAACAGGGGTACAATCAGCCCCAGCATTTT
TRBJ2-1	NA	TRBD1	TRBV10-3	CAISESWSGQGEYNEQFF	TGTGCCATCAGTGAGTCCTGGTCAGGACAGGGGGAATACAATGAGCAGTTCTTC
TRBJ1-1	NA	NA	TRBV19	CASSQGPEAFF	TGTGCCAGTAGTCAGGGTCCTGAAGCTTTCTTT
TRBJ1-2	few	TRBD1	TRBV2	CASSPPGTGSSGYTF	TGTGCCAGCAGTCCACCCGGGACAGGTTCATCCGGCTACACCTTC
TRBJ2-1	NA	TRBD2	TRBV4-1	CASSLGGGNNEQFF	TGCGCCAGCAGCCTCGGGGGGGGGAACAATGAGCAGTTCTTC
TRBJ1-2	NA	NA	TRBV7-9	CASSDRGNYGYTF	TGTGCCAGCAGCGATCGGGGTAACTATGGCTACACCTTC
TRBJ1-2	NA	TRBD1	TRBV9	CASSTTGGEGYTF	TGTGCCAGCAGCACAACAGGGGGCGAGGGCTACACCTTC
TRBJ2-3	NA	NA	TRBV29-1	CSVEDASGLTDTQYF	TGCAGCGTTGAAGATGCAAGCGGACTCACAGATACGCAGTATTTT
TRBJ1-1	NA	NA	TRBV7-8	CASSLEGVLNTEAFF	TGTGCCAGCAGCTTAGAGGGGGTGTTGAACACTGAAGCTTTCTTT
TRBJ2-5	NA	TRBD1	TRBV29-1	CSVEDRDRGVETQYF	TGCAGCGTTGAAGATCGGGACAGGGGGGTAGAGACCCAGTACTTC
TRBJ1-1	NA	TRBD1	TRBV9	CASSVAGGNTEAFF	TGTGCCAGCAGCGTTGCAGGGGGAAACACTGAAGCTTTCTTT
TRBJ2-2	NA	NA	TRBV14	CASSQYGELFF	TGTGCCAGCAGCCAATACGGGGAGCTGTTTTTT
TRBJ2-5	NA	NA	TRBV27	CASSPLIPTGLETQYF	TGTGCCAGCAGTCCCCTCATCCCGACAGGCTTGGAGACCCAGTACTTC